The 17 T cell receptor beta chains given below trace back to one sample, sequenced in a study of blood T cell repertoires in COVID-19. TCRdb's table, derived via immunoSEQ multiplex PCR, lists solely in-frame clones and lacks some. The table lists tens of thousands of clones, approximately 88% of them singletons. The sequencing input was peripheral blood. These receptors all stem from a woman in her sixties or seventies with COVID-19, enrolled during active disease.

The table lists this clone with a few counts. V gene TRBV6-5 combines with J gene TRBJ2-7; 7 bases agree with TRBD2. Germline CDR1 is MNHEY and CDR2 is SVGAGI. There are 16 residues in the CDR3. The V and J ends lost 2 bases and 3 bases, in that order; junction bases with no gene match: 10. The chain's CDR3 is CASSYPNEAGNYEQYF. The CDR3 nucleotides read TGTGCCAGCAGTTACCCTAATGAAGCGGGGAACTACGAGCAGTACTTC.

The J gene is TRBJ2-5, the V gene TRBV7-6; 7 bases map to TRBD1. The trim removed 3 bases at V and 0 bases at J, leaving 4 bases unmatched. Germline V gene data show CDR1 as SGHVS and CDR2 as FNYEAQ. This CDR3 has 15 amino acids. The CDR3 coding sequence is TGTGCCAGCAGCTTTCAAGGACAGGACCAAGAGACCCAGTACTTC. Protein sequence: CASSFQGQDQETQYF.

The CDR3 DNA reads TGTGCCAGCAGTTTTGGCGCAGGGAGGGAGACCCAGTACTTC. Its translation is CASSFGAGRETQYF. V usage is TRBV27 and J usage is TRBJ2-5, with D tentatively TRBD2 (6 bases). CDR3 size: 14 residues. Trimming removed 3 bases from V and 5 bases from J, with 13 bases in between. CDR1 is MNHEY, CDR2 SMNVEV, per germline (reference sequence).

CDR3 bases: TGTGCCAGCAGCCCTCCCGGGGGTGTAATGAACACTGAAGCTTTCTTT. Translated, it gives CASSPPGGVMNTEAFF. The chain has TRBV3-1 (or the pseudogene TRBV3-2) and TRBJ1-1, with a weak D call TRBD1 (5 bases). The V and J ends lost 4 bases and 0 bases respectively, with 15 bases between them. The CDR3 covers 16 residues. Germline lookup yields CDR1 LGHDT and CDR2 YNNKEL (reference sequence).

The V gene is TRBV27, the J gene TRBJ1-6; TRBD1 is a possible D gene (5 bases). The V gene's germline CDR1 is MNHEY and CDR2 SMNVEV (reference sequence). With 6 bases removed from V and 8 bases from J, the gap between germline ends came to 17 bases. The CDR3 has 15 residues. In nucleotides, the CDR3 is TGTGCCAGCAGGGGGCAGGCTGCCTCCGATTCACCCCTCCACTTT. Protein product: CASRGQAASDSPLHF.

The CDR3, as DNA: TGCGCCAGCAGCTTGGGGGCTAGCGGCTACTCCTACGAGCAGTACTTC. Amino acid sequence: CASSLGASGYSYEQYF. The V call is TRBV5-1, the J call TRBJ2-7; 7 bases fit TRBD2. The CDR3 extends over 16 amino acids. Trimming at V came to 0 bases and at J to 0 bases, leaving 6 bases not matched to a gene. Germline CDR1 is SGHRS and CDR2 is YFSETQ.

V and J are TRBV5-1 and TRBJ1-2, with 11 bases identical to TRBD1. V lost 4 bases to trimming and J lost 8 bases; unmatched junction nucleotides: 10. This CDR3 is 15 amino acids long. Looked up from germline, CDR1 is SGHRS and CDR2 is YFSETQ. This chain's CDR3 is CASSPLPGTGGGYTF. CDR3 coding DNA: TGCGCCAGCAGCCCACTACCCGGGACAGGGGGAGGCTACACCTTC.

Only a few counts were recorded for this clone. V is TRBV19 and J is TRBJ1-3; 7 bases match TRBD1. V trimming: 7 bases; J trimming: 3 bases; junction bases outside the gene matches: 6. The length of the CDR3 is 14 residues. The germline V gene has CDR1 LNHDA and CDR2 SQIVND (reference sequence). This chain's CDR3 is CASTGTDYGNTIYF. In DNA form, the CDR3 reads TGTGCCAGTACCGGGACAGATTATGGAAACACCATATATTTT. The variable domain in full, completed from reference TRBV19 and TRBJ1-3, reads DGGITQSPKYLFRKEGQNVTLSCEQNLNHDAMYWYRQDPGQGLRLIYYSQIVNDFQKGDIAEGYSVSREKKESFPLTVTSAQKNPTAFYLCASTGTDYGNTIYFGEGSWLTVV.

The chain couples TRBV7-2 to TRBJ1-1; unclear D gene. V was shortened by 2 bases and J by 3 bases, with 7 bases between the two germline ends. The length of the CDR3 is 13 residues. The germline V gene encodes CDR1 SGHTA and CDR2 FQGNSA. DNA of the CDR3: TGTGCCAGCAGCTTAACTCGAGACACTGAAGCTTTCTTT. Protein sequence: CASSLTRDTEAFF.

The V call is TRBV4-2, the J call TRBJ2-1; 8 positions match TRBD1. CDR3 length: 14 amino acids. V was pared by 4 bases and J by 2 bases, with 1 base of the junction left unmatched. CDR1 is LGHNA, CDR2 YNFKEQ, per germline. Here the CDR3 reads CASSRQGTYNEQFF. The DNA for the CDR3 is TGTGCCAGCAGCCGACAGGGGACCTACAATGAGCAGTTCTTC.

The V call is TRBV10-1, the J call TRBJ2-1; the D is unclear. This CDR3 contains 13 residues. Germline V gives CDR1 WNHNN, CDR2 SYGVQD (reference sequence). V was pared by 7 bases and J by 0 bases, with 7 bases between. CDR3 protein: CASTVSSYNEQFF. CDR3 DNA: TGCGCCAGCACGGTTAGCTCCTACAATGAGCAGTTCTTC.

The chain employs TRBV27 and TRBJ1-6; D may be TRBD1 (5 bases). This CDR3 has 15 residues. Germline loops: CDR1 MNHEY, CDR2 SMNVEV (reference sequence). Deletions cut 2 bases from V and 5 bases from J, with 10 bases between. Here the CDR3 reads CASSLRTPDNSPLHF. The DNA of the CDR3 is TGTGCCAGCAGTTTAAGGACACCAGATAATTCACCCCTCCACTTT.

The rearrangement uses TRBV27 and TRBJ2-1; no clear D. This CDR3 has 15 amino acids. Between the trimmed V and J ends, which lost 3 bases and 3 bases, there was a span of 12 bases. Germline V gene data show CDR1 as MNHEY and CDR2 as SMNVEV (reference sequence). CDR3 amino acids: CASSFSGGRYNEQFF. The DNA of the CDR3 is TGTGCCAGCAGTTTCAGTGGCGGCCGCTACAATGAGCAGTTCTTC.

This sequence joins TRBV6-5 and TRBJ2-1, with 7 positions matching TRBD1. Trimming removed 11 bases from V and 4 bases from J; junction bases left unmatched: 8. This CDR3 comprises 13 residues. Germline assignment: CDR1 MNHEY and CDR2 SVGAGI. CDR3 sequence (DNA): TGTGCCGTTACAGGGGAAACTTACAATGAGCAGTTCTTC. Residues: CAVTGETYNEQFF.

The chain has TRBV5-4 and TRBJ1-4; TRBD1 is a possible D gene (5 bases). The CDR3 sequence is 16 residues long. With 0 bases removed from V and 0 bases from J, the gap between germline ends came to 9 bases. The germline CDR1 and CDR2 sequences are SGHNT and YYREEE (reference sequence). The CDR3 spells CASSLAGHATNEKLFF. The CDR3 nucleotides are TGTGCCAGCAGCTTGGCAGGACACGCAACTAATGAAAAACTGTTTTTT.

The DNA for the CDR3 is TGCAGTGCTAGCGGCACTGAAGCTTTCTTT. This codes for CSASGTEAFF. The rearrangement joins TRBV20-1 to TRBJ1-1; D remains unclear. V was pared by 3 bases and J by 4 bases, with 3 bases between. The CDR3 spans 10 residues. From germline, CDR1 is DFQATT and CDR2 SNEGSKA (reference sequence).

The genes are TRBV10-3 and TRBJ1-4; TRBD1 agrees at 7 bases. The CDR3 consists of 15 residues. CDR1 and CDR2 (germline): ENHRY, SYGVKD. The ends lost 2 bases at V and 5 bases at J; junction bases unmatched: 5. The CDR3 reads CAISERTGQNEKLFF. For the CDR3, the DNA is TGTGCCATCAGTGAGAGGACAGGTCAAAATGAAAAACTGTTTTTT.